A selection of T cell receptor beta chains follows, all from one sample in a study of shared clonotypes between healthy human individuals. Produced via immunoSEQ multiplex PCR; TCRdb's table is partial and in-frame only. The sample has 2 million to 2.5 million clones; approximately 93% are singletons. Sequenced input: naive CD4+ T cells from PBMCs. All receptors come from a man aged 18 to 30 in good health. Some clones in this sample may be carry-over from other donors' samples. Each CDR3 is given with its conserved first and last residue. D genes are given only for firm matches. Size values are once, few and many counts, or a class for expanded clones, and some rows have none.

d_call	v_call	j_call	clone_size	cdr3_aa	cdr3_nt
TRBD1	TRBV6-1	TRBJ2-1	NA	CASSEVTWGQGRFF	TGTGCCAGCAGTGAAGTAACTTGGGGACAGGGTAGGTTCTTC
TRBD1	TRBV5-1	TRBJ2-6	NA	CASSPSTGGSGANVLTF	TGCGCCAGCAGCCCTTCCACAGGGGGCTCTGGGGCCAACGTCCTGACTTTC
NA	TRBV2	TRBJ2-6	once	CASSGFSGANVLTF	TGTGCCAGCAGTGGATTTTCTGGGGCCAACGTCCTGACTTTC
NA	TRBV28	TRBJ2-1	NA	CASSFRPWGQFF	TGTGCCAGCAGTTTCCGGCCGTGGGGGCAGTTCTTC
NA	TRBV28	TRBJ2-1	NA	CASSLTEYNEQFF	TGTGCCAGCAGTTTAACAGAGTACAATGAGCAGTTCTTC
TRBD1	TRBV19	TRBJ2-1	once	CASRDRGSSYNEQFF	TGTGCCAGTAGGGACAGGGGGAGCTCCTACAATGAGCAGTTCTTC
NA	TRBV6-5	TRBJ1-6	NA	CASQIRTGTNSPLHF	TGTGCCAGCCAAATCCGGACCGGAACTAATTCACCCCTCCACTTT
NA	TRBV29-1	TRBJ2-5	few	CSVERAQETQYF	TGCAGCGTTGAAAGGGCCCAAGAGACCCAGTACTTC
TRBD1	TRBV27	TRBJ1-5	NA	CASSLSVSGGNQPQHF	TGTGCCAGCAGTCTGAGCGTATCAGGGGGAAATCAGCCCCAGCATTTT
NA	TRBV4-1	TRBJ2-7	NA	CASSQKGQPTLTEQYF	TGCGCCAGCAGCCAAAAAGGACAGCCGACTCTTACCGAGCAGTACTTC
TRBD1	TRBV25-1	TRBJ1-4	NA	CASSDRQGGKLFF	TGTGCCAGCAGTGATCGCCAGGGGGGAAAACTGTTTTTT
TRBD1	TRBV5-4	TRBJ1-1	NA	CASSDGDRGNTEAFF	TGTGCCAGCAGCGACGGGGACAGGGGGAACACTGAAGCTTTCTTT
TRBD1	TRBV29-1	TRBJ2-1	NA	CSVARPRGQGDRESSYNEQFF	TGCAGCGTTGCTAGACCCCGGGGACAGGGAGATAGGGAGAGCTCCTACAATGAGCAGTTCTTC
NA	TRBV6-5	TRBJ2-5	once	CASSYSNRGGGTQYF	TGTGCCAGCAGTTACTCGAACAGGGGAGGGGGGACCCAGTACTTC
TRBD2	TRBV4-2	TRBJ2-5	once	CASSRPPPAGGQETQYF	TGTGCCAGCAGCCGGCCCCCACCAGCGGGGGGACAAGAGACCCAGTACTTC
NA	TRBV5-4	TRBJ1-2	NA	CASSVDSKGYGYTF	TGTGCCAGCAGCGTGGACAGTAAGGGGTACGGCTACACCTTC
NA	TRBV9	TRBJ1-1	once	CASSVVPTRGTEAFF	TGTGCCAGCAGCGTAGTCCCTACACGGGGCACTGAAGCTTTCTTT